This is a list of T cell receptor beta chains from one sample in a study of cytomegalovirus exposure and HLA in healthy donors. TCRdb's table, derived via immunoSEQ multiplex PCR, lists solely in-frame clones and lacks some. The sample lists roughly 47,000 clones, 93% seen once, with 2.1% in the top ten. The sample taken for sequencing was PBMCs. The receptors stem from a woman aged 18 to 35 in good health and CMV-seronegative. Both conserved end residues are part of each CDR3. D genes are given only for firm matches. Rows give clone size only sometimes, using once, few, many, or a class for an expanded clone.

J,size,D,V,CDR3,DNA
TRBJ2-3,-,-,TRBV19,CASPRGASTDTQYF,TGTGCCAGTCCCCGGGGGGCTAGCACAGATACGCAGTATTTT
TRBJ2-1,-,-,TRBV5-4,CASARPAGSSYNEQFF,TGTGCCAGCGCACGGCCGGCGGGCAGCTCCTACAATGAGCAGTTCTTC
TRBJ1-5,-,-,TRBV27,CASGAQGSNQPQHF,TGTGCCAGCGGAGCCCAGGGTAGCAATCAGCCCCAGCATTTT
TRBJ2-3,once,TRBD2,TRBV6-1,CASSEESGGATDTQYF,TGTGCCAGCAGTGAAGAGAGCGGGGGGGCAACAGATACGCAGTATTTT
TRBJ2-2,-,TRBD2,TRBV10-3,CAISAGGGRASTGELFF,TGTGCCATCAGTGCTGGGGGCGGGAGGGCCTCTACCGGGGAGCTGTTTTTT
TRBJ2-1,-,-,TRBV6-4,CASSDNPSSYNEQFF,TGTGCCAGCAGTGACAACCCCAGCTCCTACAATGAGCAGTTCTTC
TRBJ2-1,-,-,TRBV27,CASSLWGLYNEQFF,TGTGCCAGCAGTTTATGGGGCCTCTACAATGAGCAGTTCTTC
TRBJ1-1,-,TRBD1,TRBV5-1,CASIGDSLRTEAFF,TGCGCCAGCATAGGGGACAGCCTTAGGACTGAAGCTTTCTTT
TRBJ1-1,-,TRBD1,TRBV19,CASWDRKLLNTEAFF,TGTGCCAGTTGGGACAGAAAACTTTTGAACACTGAAGCTTTCTTT
TRBJ1-1,-,TRBD1,TRBV18,CASSPVGQGWGTEAFF,TGTGCCAGCTCACCCGTGGGACAGGGTTGGGGCACTGAAGCTTTCTTT
TRBJ2-7,-,-,TRBV6-6,CASSYSDTYEQYF,TGTGCCAGCAGTTACTCGGACACCTACGAGCAGTACTTC
TRBJ2-5,-,TRBD2,TRBV27,CASSLFSGDQTQYF,TGTGCCAGCAGTTTATTTAGCGGGGACCAGACCCAGTACTTC
TRBJ2-5,once,-,TRBV15,CATSRDRVRETQYF,TGTGCCACCAGCAGAGACAGGGTCCGGGAGACCCAGTACTTC
TRBJ2-7,-,-,TRBV2,CASRSRGALYEQYF,TGTGCCAGCCGGAGTCGGGGGGCCCTCTACGAGCAGTACTTC
TRBJ2-2,-,-,TRBV19,CASSIERQNTGELFF,TGTGCCAGTAGTATTGAGCGGCAGAACACCGGGGAGCTGTTTTTT
TRBJ1-5,-,-,TRBV19,CASRPGWGGNQPQHF,TGTGCCAGTAGGCCGGGTTGGGGAGGAAATCAGCCCCAGCATTTT
TRBJ2-3,-,-,TRBV7-9,CASSFSLLVQGSTDTQYF,TGTGCCAGCAGCTTCAGCCTTCTGGTACAGGGAAGCACAGATACGCAGTATTTT
TRBJ1-2,-,-,TRBV27,CASSPSLQGWKGYTF,TGTGCCAGCAGTCCCTCCTTACAGGGATGGAAAGGCTACACCTTC
TRBJ2-7,-,TRBD1,TRBV6-6,CASSYEPRGHGEQYF,TGTGCCAGCAGTTACGAGCCCAGGGGGCACGGCGAGCAGTACTTC
TRBJ1-2,-,-,TRBV2,CASSDQGAGYTF,TGTGCCAGCAGTGATCAGGGCGCGGGCTACACCTTC
TRBJ2-2,-,-,TRBV10-1,CASSEPSGSPTDGELFF,TGCGCCAGCAGTGAGCCGTCGGGTAGTCCGACTGACGGGGAGCTGTTTTTT
TRBJ2-5,-,-,TRBV2,CAKNREDQETQYF,TGTGCCAAGAATCGGGAAGACCAAGAGACCCAGTACTTC